This TCR beta chain was sequenced for a study of T cell repertoires in cytomegalovirus infection. This CDR3 spans 14 amino acids. Trimming removed 4 bases from V and 4 bases from J, with 11 bases in between. Germline CDR1 reads LNHNV; CDR2 reads YYDKDF (reference sequence). TCRdb re-analysed the reads in MiXCR, keeping a single row per CDR3 protein. Of about 490,000 distinct CDR3 sequences listed, less than 30% were seen once; the top ten hold around 13%. The sample comprised PBMCs. The chain joins TRBV15 to TRBJ2-1, with a weak D call TRBD2 (6 bases). The receptor was derived from a human donor in good health (CMV status not recorded). Some clones in this sample may be carry-over from other donors' samples. The CDR3 DNA reads TGTGCCACCAGCACTCCGGGACTTTACAATGAGCAGTTCTTC. Protein sequence: CATSTPGLYNEQFF.